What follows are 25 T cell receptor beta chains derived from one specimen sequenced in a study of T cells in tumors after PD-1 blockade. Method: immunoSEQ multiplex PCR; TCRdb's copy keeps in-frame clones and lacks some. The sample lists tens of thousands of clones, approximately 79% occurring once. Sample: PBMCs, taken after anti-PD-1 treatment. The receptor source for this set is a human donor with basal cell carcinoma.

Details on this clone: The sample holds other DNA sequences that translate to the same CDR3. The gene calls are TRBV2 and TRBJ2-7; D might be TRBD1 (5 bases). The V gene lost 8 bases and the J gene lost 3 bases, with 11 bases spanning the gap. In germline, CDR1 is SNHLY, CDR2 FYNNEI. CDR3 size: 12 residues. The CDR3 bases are TGTGCCAGCGGGCAGGGCTACTACGAGCAGTACTTC. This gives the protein CASGQGYYEQYF.

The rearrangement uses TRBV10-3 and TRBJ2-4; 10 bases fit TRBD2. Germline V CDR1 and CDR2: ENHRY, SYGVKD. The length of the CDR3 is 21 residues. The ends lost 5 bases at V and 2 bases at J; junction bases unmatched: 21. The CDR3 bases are TGTGCCATCAGTCAACCAAATACTAGCGGGGTGGGGATTGGGACCAAAAACATTCAGTACTTC. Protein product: CAISQPNTSGVGIGTKNIQYF.

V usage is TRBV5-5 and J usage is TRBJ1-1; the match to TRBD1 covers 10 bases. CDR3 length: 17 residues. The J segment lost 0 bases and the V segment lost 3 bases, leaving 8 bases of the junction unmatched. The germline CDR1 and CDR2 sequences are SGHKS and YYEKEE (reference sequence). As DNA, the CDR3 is TGTGCCAGCAGCTCAAACCCGGGACAGGGGATGAACACTGAAGCTTTCTTT. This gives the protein CASSSNPGQGMNTEAFF.

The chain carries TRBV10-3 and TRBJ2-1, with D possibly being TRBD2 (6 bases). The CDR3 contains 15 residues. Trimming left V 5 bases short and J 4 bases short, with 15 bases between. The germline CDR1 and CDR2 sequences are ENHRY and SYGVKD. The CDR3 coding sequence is TGTGCCATCAGTAAGGCTAGCGAAGTTTACAATGAGCAGTTCTTC. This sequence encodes CAISKASEVYNEQFF.

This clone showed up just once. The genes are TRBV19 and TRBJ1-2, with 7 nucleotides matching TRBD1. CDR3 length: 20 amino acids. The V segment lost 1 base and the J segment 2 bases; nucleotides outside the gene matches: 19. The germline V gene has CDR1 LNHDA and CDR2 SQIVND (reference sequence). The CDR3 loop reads CASSIGTPDREGIGNYGYTF. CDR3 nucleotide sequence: TGTGCCAGTAGTATAGGGACCCCCGACAGGGAAGGAATTGGGAACTATGGCTACACCTTC.

The CDR3: CASSWGDQETQYF. The CDR3 nucleotides read TGTGCCAGCAGTTGGGGGGACCAAGAGACCCAGTACTTC. The chain couples TRBV6-5 to TRBJ2-5, with D maybe TRBD2 (6 bases). CDR3 length: 13 residues. The germline V gene encodes CDR1 MNHEY and CDR2 SVGAGI. Trimming removed 4 bases at V and 0 bases at J, with 6 bases between.

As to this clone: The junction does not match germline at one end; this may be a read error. The CDR3 region has the DNA TGTGCCAGCAGTACCTATCGGACAGGGGTGGTTTTC. Translating it yields CASSTYRTGVVF. The rearrangement links TRBV12-3 or TRBV12-4 to TRBJ2-7, with 9 bases that match TRBD1. This CDR3 comprises 12 residues.

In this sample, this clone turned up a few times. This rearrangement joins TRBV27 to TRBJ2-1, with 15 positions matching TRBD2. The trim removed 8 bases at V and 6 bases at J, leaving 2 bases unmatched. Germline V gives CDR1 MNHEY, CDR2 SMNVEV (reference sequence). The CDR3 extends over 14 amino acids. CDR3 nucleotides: TGTGCCAGCCGGGGACTAGCGGGGGGCAATGAGCAGTTCTTC. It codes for CASRGLAGGNEQFF.

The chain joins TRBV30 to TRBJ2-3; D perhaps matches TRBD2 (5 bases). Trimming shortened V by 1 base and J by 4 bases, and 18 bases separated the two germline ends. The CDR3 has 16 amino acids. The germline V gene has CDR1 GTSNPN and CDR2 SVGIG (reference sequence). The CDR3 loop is CAWSGEGLWGSDTQYF. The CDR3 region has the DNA TGTGCCTGGAGTGGAGAGGGATTGTGGGGTTCAGATACGCAGTATTTT.

CDR3 residues: CASSSGTGGIYEQYF. The CDR3 nucleotides are TGTGCCAGCAGTTCCGGGACAGGGGGCATATACGAGCAGTACTTC. This chain connects TRBV27 to TRBJ2-7; 12 bases are a match to TRBD1. Looked up from germline, CDR1 is MNHEY and CDR2 is SMNVEV (reference sequence). Trimming cost V 4 bases and J 4 bases; bases outside gene matches: 5. CDR3 length equals 15 residues.

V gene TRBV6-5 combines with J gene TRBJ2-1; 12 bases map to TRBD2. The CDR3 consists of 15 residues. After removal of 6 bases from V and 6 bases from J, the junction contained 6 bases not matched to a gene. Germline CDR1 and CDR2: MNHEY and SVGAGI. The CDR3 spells CASSRLAGATNEQFF. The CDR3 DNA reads TGTGCCAGCAGCCGACTAGCGGGGGCCACCAATGAGCAGTTCTTC.

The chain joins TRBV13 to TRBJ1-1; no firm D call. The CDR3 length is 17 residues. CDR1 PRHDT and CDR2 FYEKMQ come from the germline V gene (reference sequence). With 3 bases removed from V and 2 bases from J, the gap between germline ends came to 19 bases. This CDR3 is CASSLSMLGARNTEAFF. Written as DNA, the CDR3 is TGTGCCAGCAGCTTGAGTATGCTGGGTGCACGAAACACTGAAGCTTTCTTT. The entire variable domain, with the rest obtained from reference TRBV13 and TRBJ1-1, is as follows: AAGVIQSPRHLIKEKRETATLKCYPIPRHDTVYWYQQGPGQDPQFLISFYEKMQSDKGSIPDRFSAQQFSDYHSELNMSSLELGDSALYFCASSLSMLGARNTEAFFGQGTRLTVV.

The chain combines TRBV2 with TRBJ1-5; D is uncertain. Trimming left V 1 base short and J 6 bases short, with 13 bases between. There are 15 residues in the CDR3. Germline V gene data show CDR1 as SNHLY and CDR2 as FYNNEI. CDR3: CASSEVNSPGQPQHF. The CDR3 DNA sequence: TGTGCCAGCAGTGAAGTCAACAGCCCGGGTCAGCCCCAGCATTTT.

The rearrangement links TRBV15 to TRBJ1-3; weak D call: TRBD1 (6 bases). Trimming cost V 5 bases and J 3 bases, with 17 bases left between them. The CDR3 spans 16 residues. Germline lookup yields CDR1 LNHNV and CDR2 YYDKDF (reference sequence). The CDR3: CATSARHGTLGNTIYF. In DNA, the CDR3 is TGTGCCACCAGCGCCCGCCACGGGACACTTGGAAACACCATATATTTT. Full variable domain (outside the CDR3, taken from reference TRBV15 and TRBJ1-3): DAMVIQNPRYQVTQFGKPVTLSCSQTLNHNVMYWYQQKSSQAPKLLFHYYDKDFNNEADTPDNFQSRRPNTSFCFLDIRSPGLGDTAMYLCATSARHGTLGNTIYFGEGSWLTVV.

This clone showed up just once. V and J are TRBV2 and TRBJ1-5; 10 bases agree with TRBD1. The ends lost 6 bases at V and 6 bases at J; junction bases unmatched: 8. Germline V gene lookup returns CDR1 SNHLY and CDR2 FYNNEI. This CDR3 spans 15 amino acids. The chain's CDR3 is CASRADRGYRQPQHF. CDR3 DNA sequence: TGTGCCAGCAGGGCGGACAGGGGGTATCGTCAGCCCCAGCATTTT.

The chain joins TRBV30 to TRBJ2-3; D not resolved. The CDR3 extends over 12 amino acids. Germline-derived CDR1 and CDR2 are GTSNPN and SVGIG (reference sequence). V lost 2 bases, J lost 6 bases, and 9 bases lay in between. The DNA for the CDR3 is TGTGCCTGGAGTCCACACGGTGATACGCAGTATTTT. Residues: CAWSPHGDTQYF.

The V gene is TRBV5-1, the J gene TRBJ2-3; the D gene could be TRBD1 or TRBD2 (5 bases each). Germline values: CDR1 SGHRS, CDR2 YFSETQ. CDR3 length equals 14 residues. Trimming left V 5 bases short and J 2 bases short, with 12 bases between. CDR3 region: CASRRDLPTDTQYF. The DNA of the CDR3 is TGCGCCAGCAGAAGGGACCTACCCACAGATACGCAGTATTTT.

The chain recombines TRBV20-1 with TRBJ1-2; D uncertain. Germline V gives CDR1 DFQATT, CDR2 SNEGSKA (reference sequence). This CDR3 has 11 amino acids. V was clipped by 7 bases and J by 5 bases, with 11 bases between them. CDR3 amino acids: CSVLNLYGYTF. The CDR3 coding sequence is TGCAGTGTCTTAAACCTGTATGGCTACACCTTC.

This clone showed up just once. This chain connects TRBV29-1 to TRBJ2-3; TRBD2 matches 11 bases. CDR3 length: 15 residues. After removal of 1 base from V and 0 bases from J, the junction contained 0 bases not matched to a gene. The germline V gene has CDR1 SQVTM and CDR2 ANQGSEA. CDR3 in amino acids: CSVEGLAGSTDTQYF. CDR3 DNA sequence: TGCAGCGTTGAAGGACTAGCGGGGAGCACAGATACGCAGTATTTT.

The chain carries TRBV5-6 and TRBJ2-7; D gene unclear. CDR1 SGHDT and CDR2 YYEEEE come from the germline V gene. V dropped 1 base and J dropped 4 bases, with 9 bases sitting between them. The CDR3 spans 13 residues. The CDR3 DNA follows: TGTGCCAGCAGCTTGTCAGCACTATACGAGCAGTACTTC. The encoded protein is CASSLSALYEQYF.

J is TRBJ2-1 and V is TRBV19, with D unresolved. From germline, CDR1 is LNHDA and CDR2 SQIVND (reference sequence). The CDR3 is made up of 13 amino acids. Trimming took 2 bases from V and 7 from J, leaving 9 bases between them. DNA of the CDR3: TGTGCCAGTAGTATAAATATTCGAAATGAGCAGTTCTTC. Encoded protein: CASSINIRNEQFF.

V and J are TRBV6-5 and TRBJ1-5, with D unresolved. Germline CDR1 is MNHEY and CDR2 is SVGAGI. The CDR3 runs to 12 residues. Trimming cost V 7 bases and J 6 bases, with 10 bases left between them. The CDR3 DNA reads TGTGCCAGCAAACGGGGTTTTCAGCCCCAGCATTTT. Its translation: CASKRGFQPQHF.

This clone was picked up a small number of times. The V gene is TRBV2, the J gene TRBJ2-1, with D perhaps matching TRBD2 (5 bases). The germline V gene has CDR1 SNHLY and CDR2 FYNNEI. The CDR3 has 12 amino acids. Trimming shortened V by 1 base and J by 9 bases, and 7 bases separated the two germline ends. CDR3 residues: CASSEGRSEQFF. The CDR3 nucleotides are TGTGCCAGCAGTGAAGGGAGGAGTGAGCAGTTCTTC.

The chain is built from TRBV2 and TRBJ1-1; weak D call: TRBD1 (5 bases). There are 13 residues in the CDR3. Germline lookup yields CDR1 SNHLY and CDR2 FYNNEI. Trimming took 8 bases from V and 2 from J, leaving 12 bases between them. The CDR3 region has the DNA TGTGCCAGCGGGGGAATGGGTAACACTGAAGCTTTCTTT. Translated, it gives CASGGMGNTEAFF.

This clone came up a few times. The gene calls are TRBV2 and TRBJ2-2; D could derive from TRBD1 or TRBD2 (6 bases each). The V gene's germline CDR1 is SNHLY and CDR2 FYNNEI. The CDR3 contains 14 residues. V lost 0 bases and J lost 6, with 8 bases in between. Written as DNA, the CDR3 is TGTGCCAGCAGTGAAGCGGGGGGCGCCGGGGAGCTGTTTTTT. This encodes CASSEAGGAGELFF.